This T cell receptor beta chain came from a study of blood T cell repertoires in COVID-19. For the study at large: In each case, the material was cDNA or gDNA derived from T cells, B-cell-depleted T cells, or PBMCs.

The CDR3 extends over 15 amino acids. Germline assignment: CDR1 SGHRS and CDR2 YFSETQ. Trimming removed 0 bases from V and 7 bases from J, with 14 bases in between. Authors' methods: Estimation of nucleated cell counts was performed using reference gene primer amplification. Clones were sequenced by immunoSEQ multiplex PCR, and TCRdb holds only the in-frame ones, with some missing. That table gives V, J and clone size, and the DNA gave D and trimming. Here the sample spans approximately 300,000 clones, roughly 89% being singletons. The TCR comes from a man aged 40-50 years with acute or convalescent COVID-19. The chain is built from TRBV5-1 and TRBJ2-1, with D possibly being TRBD1 (8 bases). Sequencing was done on a sample of peripheral blood. In DNA form, the CDR3 reads TGCGCCAGCAGCTTGGAACAGGGGGGGTGGAATGAGCAGTTCTTC. Amino acid sequence: CASSLEQGGWNEQFF.